This record concerns one TCR beta chain sequence. No antigen is known for it. No quality values exist for individual bases; no much larger clone is one base distant. Taken from the germline V gene, the CDR1 and CDR2 loops are MNHNS and SASEGT. Counted from cysteine to phenylalanine, this CDR3 has 13 amino acids. Kept here is only the CDR3 DNA, which spans 39 bases and is read in frame from base 1. Here V drops 8 bases and J drops 6 bases, and the junction holds 4 bases not matched to any gene. The sample belongs to a study of T cell repertoires and Cas9 in healthy adults listed by TCRdb under 2018. Looking at the study overall: Within the CD4 and CD8 compartments, the researchers characterized SpCas9-reactive T cells in terms of multi-effector potency, cytotoxicity and lineage determination. This study looked at whether people already carry T cell immunity to the Streptococcus pyogenes Cas9 nuclease (SpCas9), the enzyme used in CRISPR gene editing. What the study reported, not specific to this receptor: In vitro, the proliferation and function of SpCas9-reactive effector T cells were reported to be mitigated by SpCas9-reactive regulatory T cells.

Libraries were prepared through the immunoSEQ multiplex PCR assay. The clones in this table, taken by TCRdb from immuneACCESS, are in-frame only. Not every clone is retained; where verified, under half of the shortfall comes from an unresolved V gene, and the cause of the rest is unknown. The table for this sample lists approximately 22,000 clones; 92% of them were counted only once. 0.84% of the sample is in the top ten clones. Healthy humans served as the donors. The sequenced sample was CD4+ effector T cells (CD127+, CD25-, CD137-, CD154-) from PBMCs; culture status not recorded. The clonotype originates from a human donor in good health. The chain is made from TRBV6-1 and TRBJ1-5; TRBD1 matches 10 bases in the middle. The DNA reads TGTGCCAGCTGCGGGACAGGGGCTCAGCCCCAGCATTTT. This codes for CASCGTGAQPQHF.